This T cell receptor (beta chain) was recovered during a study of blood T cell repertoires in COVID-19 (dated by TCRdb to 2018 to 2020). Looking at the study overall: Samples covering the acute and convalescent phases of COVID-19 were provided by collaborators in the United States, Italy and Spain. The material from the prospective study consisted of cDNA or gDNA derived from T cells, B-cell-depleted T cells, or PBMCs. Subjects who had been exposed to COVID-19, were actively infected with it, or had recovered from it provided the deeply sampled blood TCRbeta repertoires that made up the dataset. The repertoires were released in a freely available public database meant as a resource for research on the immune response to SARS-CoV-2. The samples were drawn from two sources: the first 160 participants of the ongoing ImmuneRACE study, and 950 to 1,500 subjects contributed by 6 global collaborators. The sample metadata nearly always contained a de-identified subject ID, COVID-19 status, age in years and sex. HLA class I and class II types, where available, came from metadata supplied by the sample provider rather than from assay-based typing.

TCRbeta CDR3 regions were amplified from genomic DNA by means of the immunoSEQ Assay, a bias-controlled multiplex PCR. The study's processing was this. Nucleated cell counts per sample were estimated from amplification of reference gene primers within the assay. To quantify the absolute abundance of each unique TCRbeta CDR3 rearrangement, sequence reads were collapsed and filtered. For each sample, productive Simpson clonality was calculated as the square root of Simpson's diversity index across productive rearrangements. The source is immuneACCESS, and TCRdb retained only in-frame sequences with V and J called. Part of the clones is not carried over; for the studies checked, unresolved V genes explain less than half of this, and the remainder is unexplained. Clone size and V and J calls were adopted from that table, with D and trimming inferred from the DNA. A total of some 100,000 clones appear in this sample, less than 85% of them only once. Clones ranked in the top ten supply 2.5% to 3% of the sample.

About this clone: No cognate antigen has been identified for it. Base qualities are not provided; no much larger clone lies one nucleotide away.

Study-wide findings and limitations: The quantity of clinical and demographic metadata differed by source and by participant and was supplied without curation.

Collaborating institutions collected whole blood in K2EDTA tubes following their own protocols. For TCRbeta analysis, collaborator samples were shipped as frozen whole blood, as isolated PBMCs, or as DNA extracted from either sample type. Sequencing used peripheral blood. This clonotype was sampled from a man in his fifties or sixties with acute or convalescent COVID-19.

For the CDR3, the sequence is CASSFAGLAGIYNEQFF. The nucleotide sequence is TGCGCCAGCAGCTTCGCCGGTCTAGCGGGGATCTACAATGAGCAGTTCTTC. The rearrangement joined TRBV5-1 to TRBJ2-1, and 9 junction bases match TRBD2. The CDR3 covers 17 residues, taking in both the cysteine and the phenylalanine. The CDR3 DNA has 51 bases and is translated from base 1. Trimmed from V: 2 bases; trimmed from J: 3 bases; junction bases lacking a gene match: 9. The germline V gene specifies SGHRS as CDR1 and YFSETQ as CDR2.